One and the same sample provided the 28 T cell receptor beta chains below, sequenced in a study of vaccination and CD4 T cells after COVID-19. Indicated treatment: 10-day PBMC culture with coronavirus spike peptide pools or control peptides (ViraFEST assay). The unexposed donor gave CD4+ T cells before the COVID-19 pandemic (2011-2018). CD4+ T cells that had been cultured provided DNA sequenced with the Oncomine TCR Beta short-read assay. One entry per CDR3 protein results from TCRdb running MiXCR on the PCR reads. The table includes several thousand distinct CDR3 sequences, 24% detected once. These TCRs' antigens remain unknown. The sample taken for sequencing was CD4+ T cells from blood, cultured in vitro. The receptors originated from a human donor in good health.

The table lists this clonotype with a few counts. The chain carries TRBV2 and TRBJ2-3; D not resolved. Germline values: CDR1 SNHLY, CDR2 FYNNEI. Trimming shortened V by 6 bases and J by 2 bases, and 12 bases separated the two germline ends. The CDR3 covers 14 residues. CDR3 in DNA: TGTGCCAGCAGGGAGTTGATCCTCACAGATACGCAGTATTTT. Translation gives CASRELILTDTQYF.

Sample share makes this clonotype medium-sized. This chain joins TRBV24-1 and TRBJ2-5; TRBD2 matches 7 bases. The CDR3 extends over 14 amino acids. Germline V gene data show CDR1 as KGHDR and CDR2 as SFDVKD. The trim removed 4 bases at V and 1 base at J, leaving 2 bases unmatched. This CDR3 reads CATSERLAQETQYF. The CDR3 DNA sequence: TGTGCCACCAGTGAGAGACTAGCCCAAGAGACCCAGTACTTC.

By share, this clonotype ranks as medium-sized. This chain joins TRBV20-1 and TRBJ1-5; D perhaps matches TRBD1 (6 bases). Germline V gene data show CDR1 as DFQATT and CDR2 as SNEGSKA (reference sequence). This CDR3 comprises 14 residues. V lost 2 bases, J lost 7 bases, and 15 bases lay in between. The CDR3 sequence: CSARHQGLGQPQHF. The CDR3 DNA reads as TGCAGTGCTAGACACCAGGGGCTCGGGCAGCCCCAGCATTTT.

This clonotype occurred a few times. The CDR3 here is CAISGGRGFQETQYF. DNA of the CDR3: TGTGCCATCAGTGGGGGTAGGGGCTTCCAAGAGACCCAGTACTTC. J is TRBJ2-5 and V is TRBV10-3; possible D gene TRBD1, 5 bases. The CDR3 loop spans 15 amino acids. Germline-derived CDR1 and CDR2 are ENHRY and SYGVKD. V was shortened by 4 bases and J by 1 base, with 13 bases between the two germline ends.

This clonotype is classed as medium-sized. The chain links TRBV18 to TRBJ1-6; possible D gene TRBD1, 5 bases. Trimming removed 2 bases at V and 6 bases at J, with 8 bases between. Germline V gene lookup returns CDR1 KGHSH and CDR2 LQKENI. The CDR3 is 14 residues long. CDR3 in amino acids: CASSPEGLNSPLHF. CDR3 DNA: TGTGCCAGCTCACCAGAGGGGCTTAATTCACCCCTCCACTTT. The whole variable domain, filled in from reference TRBV18 and TRBJ1-6, reads NAGVMQNPRHLVRRRGQEARLRCSPMKGHSHVYWYRQLPEEGLKFMVYLQKENIIDESGMPKERFSAEFPKEGPSILRIQQVVRGDSAAYFCASSPEGLNSPLHFGNGTRLTVT.

This clonotype has more than one count but fewer than ten. This chain connects TRBV4-3 to TRBJ1-2; D not certain. Between the trimmed V and J ends, which lost 2 bases and 5 bases, there was a span of 12 bases. The CDR3 has 14 amino acids. In germline, CDR1 is LGHNA, CDR2 YSLEER. For the CDR3, the DNA is TGCGCCAGCAGCCAACTAGGGCCTCCATATGGCTACACCTTC. This codes for CASSQLGPPYGYTF.

This clonotype came up a few times. This rearrangement joins TRBV28 to TRBJ1-5, with 9 bases matching TRBD1. CDR3 length equals 16 residues. The junction had 9 bases not matched to a gene; V was cut back by 4 bases and J by 5 bases. Germline V CDR1 and CDR2: MDHEN, SYDVKM. CDR3 sequence: CASSSTRQGVYQPQHF. The CDR3 DNA reads TGTGCCAGCAGTTCTACCCGACAGGGGGTGTATCAGCCCCAGCATTTT.

This clonotype is classed as large. The V call is TRBV6-5, the J call TRBJ2-7, with TRBD1 matching 9 bases. Per germline, CDR1 MNHEY and CDR2 SVGAGI. The CDR3 spans 16 residues. V lost 2 bases, J lost 4 bases, and 9 bases stayed unmatched. CDR3 residues: CASSYQTGTGNYEQYF. The CDR3 DNA sequence: TGTGCCAGCAGTTACCAAACCGGGACAGGGAATTACGAGCAGTACTTC.

The chain uses TRBV5-4 and TRBJ1-1, with 7 bases that match TRBD1. There are 13 residues in the CDR3. Germline CDR1 and CDR2: SGHNT and YYREEE (reference sequence). V dropped 3 bases and J dropped 6; count of bases not matched to a gene: 5. The CDR3 sequence: CASSSRQGAEAFF. In DNA, the CDR3 is TGTGCCAGCAGCTCCCGACAGGGCGCTGAAGCTTTCTTT.

The V and J genes are TRBV3-1 and TRBJ1-2; 10 bases map to TRBD1. Germline assignment: CDR1 LGHDT and CDR2 YNNKEL (reference sequence). J lost 8 bases, V lost 1 base, and 4 bases had no gene match. CDR3 size: 14 residues. The CDR3 bases are TGTGCCAGCAGCCAAGGACAGGGGGCCTCGGGCTACACCTTC. This codes for CASSQGQGASGYTF.

The V gene is TRBV20-1, the J gene TRBJ2-3; D gene unclear. V gave up 3 bases and J gave up 6 bases, with 13 bases separating them. There are 13 residues in the CDR3. The V gene's germline CDR1 is DFQATT and CDR2 SNEGSKA (reference sequence). CDR3 sequence (DNA): TGCAGTGCTAGTTCTACCACACGGGATACGCAGTATTTT. Protein product: CSASSTTRDTQYF.

This clonotype was detected only a few times. The chain has TRBV28 and TRBJ1-1; TRBD1 agrees at 10 bases. This CDR3 spans 15 amino acids. The ends lost 5 bases at V and 7 bases at J; junction bases unmatched: 10. CDR1 MDHEN and CDR2 SYDVKM come from the germline V gene. The CDR3 spells CASSTNRQGASEAFF. The CDR3 coding sequence is TGTGCCAGCAGTACAAATCGACAGGGGGCAAGTGAAGCTTTCTTT.

This chain links TRBV7-3 with TRBJ2-7, with TRBD1 matching over 9 bases. The CDR3 is 17 amino acids. The ends lost 1 base at V and 2 bases at J; junction bases unmatched: 9. Germline V CDR1 and CDR2: SGHTA, FQGTGA. Here the CDR3 reads CASSLMGGQGTAYEQYF. DNA for the CDR3: TGTGCCAGCAGCTTAATGGGCGGACAGGGGACGGCCTACGAGCAGTACTTC.

This clonotype showed up just a few times. The chain is built from TRBV20-1 and TRBJ2-2; TRBD2 aligns across 16 bases. Trimming took 1 base from V and 6 from J; bases not matched to a gene: 8. Germline values: CDR1 DFQATT, CDR2 SNEGSKA (reference sequence). The CDR3 is 18 amino acids. The CDR3 sequence: CSARVSGTSGGAPGELFF. The CDR3, as DNA: TGCAGTGCTAGAGTATCCGGGACTAGCGGGGGGGCCCCCGGGGAGCTGTTTTTT.

By its share, this clonotype is medium-sized. The chain joins TRBV7-3 to TRBJ2-5; a possible D gene is TRBD2 (5 bases). The CDR3 contains 15 residues. Germline loops: CDR1 SGHTA, CDR2 FQGTGA. Trimming took off 5 bases at V and 4 bases at J, with 17 bases between the two ends. CDR3 region: CASSAQSGLGETQYF. The CDR3, as DNA: TGTGCCAGCAGCGCGCAATCGGGGTTGGGAGAGACCCAGTACTTC.

This clonotype was detected a few times. The chain links TRBV7-2 to TRBJ2-2, with D unresolved. Germline CDR1 reads SGHTA; CDR2 reads FQGNSA. V was cut by 2 bases and J by 2 bases, with 6 bases left in between. The CDR3 length is 14 residues. CDR3 DNA: TGTGCCAGCAGCTTATTGTCTAACACCGGGGAGCTGTTTTTT. It encodes CASSLLSNTGELFF.

This clonotype was seen a few times. The J gene is TRBJ1-1, the V gene TRBV9, with D possibly being TRBD1 (6 bases). CDR1 is SGDLS and CDR2 is YYNGEE in the germline V gene. V lost 5 bases and J 4 bases, leaving 21 bases between the germline ends. The CDR3 totals 16 residues. The chain's CDR3 is CASSTGLDRTTTEAFF. CDR3 DNA: TGTGCCAGCAGTACAGGTTTGGACAGAACGACCACTGAAGCTTTCTTT.

The rearrangement links TRBV12-3 or TRBV12-4 to TRBJ1-5; D perhaps matches TRBD1 (6 bases). The CDR3 runs to 15 residues. The V and J ends lost 3 bases and 4 bases respectively, with 13 bases between them. The CDR3 spells CASSLGAPLNQPQHF. In nucleotides, the CDR3 is TGTGCCAGCAGTTTGGGGGCTCCGCTGAATCAGCCCCAGCATTTT.

The table lists this clonotype with a few counts. The CDR3 spells CASSPPGSEAFF. In DNA, the CDR3 is TGTGCCAGCAGTCCCCCGGGATCTGAAGCTTTCTTT. The genes are TRBV6-1 and TRBJ1-1, with no clear D. Trimming took 5 bases from V and 6 from J, leaving 10 bases between them. The CDR3 extends over 12 amino acids. Germline V gives CDR1 MNHNS, CDR2 SASEGT.

CDR3 in amino acids: CASSPRRDSSYEQYF. CDR3 bases: TGTGCCAGCAGCCCCCGACGGGATAGCTCCTACGAGCAGTACTTC. J is TRBJ2-7 and V is TRBV14; D perhaps matches TRBD2 (5 bases). Germline CDR1 is SGHDN and CDR2 is FVKESK. The CDR3 contains 15 residues. V was pared by 4 bases and J by 0 bases, with 13 bases between.

This sequence joins TRBV2 and TRBJ2-4; 10 bases align to TRBD2. V shed 3 bases and J 14 bases; nucleotides not matched to a gene: 7. CDR3 length equals 13 residues. In germline, CDR1 is SNHLY, CDR2 FYNNEI. CDR3 region: CASSDGLAGVEYF. CDR3 sequence (DNA): TGTGCCAGCAGTGACGGCCTAGCGGGAGTAGAGTACTTC.

This clonotype was recorded only once. V and J are TRBV5-1 and TRBJ2-1; D is undetermined. V lost 0 bases to trimming and J lost 3 bases, with 4 bases between them. The CDR3 spans 13 residues. Germline V gene sequence: CDR1 SGHRS, CDR2 YFSETQ. For the CDR3, the DNA is TGCGCCAGCAGCTTGGAACACTACAATGAGCAGTTCTTC. Its protein is CASSLEHYNEQFF.

The sample holds a few counts of this clonotype. The chain couples TRBV29-1 to TRBJ2-3, with TRBD1 matching 7 bases. V gave up 4 bases and J gave up 1 base; unmatched junction bases: 2. The germline V gene has CDR1 SQVTM and CDR2 ANQGSEA. The CDR3 runs 13 residues. The CDR3 DNA reads as TGCAGCGTTGGACAGGGAGGCACAGATACGCAGTATTTT. Its protein is CSVGQGGTDTQYF.

The chain's CDR3 is CASSPLGGWGNQPQHF. CDR3 in DNA: TGTGCCAGCTCACCACTTGGGGGGTGGGGCAATCAGCCCCAGCATTTT. The chain employs TRBV18 and TRBJ1-5, with D possibly matching TRBD1 (5 bases). Germline V lookup: CDR1 KGHSH, CDR2 LQKENI. CDR3 length: 16 residues. Trimming removed 1 base from V and 2 bases from J, with 12 bases in between.

This clonotype was observed a few times. This chain joins TRBV7-9 and TRBJ2-5, with D maybe TRBD2 (5 bases). Germline V gene lookup returns CDR1 SEHNR and CDR2 FQNEAQ (reference sequence). The CDR3 runs to 17 residues. With 1 base removed from V and 1 base from J, the gap between germline ends came to 16 bases. The CDR3 nucleotides are TGTGCCAGCAGCTTAGGTAAAACATCGGGAACCCAAGAGACCCAGTACTTC. Protein: CASSLGKTSGTQETQYF.

This clonotype is deemed medium-sized (0.01 to 0.1%). This chain uses TRBV27 with TRBJ1-5, with D perhaps matching TRBD1 (5 bases). Trimming took 4 bases from V and 3 from J, leaving 16 bases between them. This CDR3 has 16 amino acids. Germline CDR1 is MNHEY and CDR2 is SMNVEV (reference sequence). The CDR3 DNA follows: TGTGCCAGCAGTTGGGGACCCTCGGGGGTCAATCAGCCCCAGCATTTT. It specifies CASSWGPSGVNQPQHF.

Within the sample, this clonotype is medium-sized. V is TRBV6-2 or TRBV6-3 and J is TRBJ1-1, with D hard to call. The CDR3 spans 11 residues. Germline CDR1 is MNHEY and CDR2 is SVGEGT. V gave up 6 bases and J gave up 5 bases, with 7 bases separating them. The CDR3 region is CASRIGTEAFF. CDR3 nucleotide sequence: TGTGCCAGCAGAATAGGGACTGAAGCTTTCTTT.

This clonotype was seen a handful of times. This chain joins TRBV29-1 and TRBJ1-2; weak D call: TRBD1 (5 bases). Trimming pared 6 bases from V and 7 bases from J, leaving 15 bases between. Germline CDR1 SQVTM, CDR2 ANQGSEA. The CDR3 is made up of 12 amino acids. The DNA of the CDR3 is TGCAGCGTGGAACCCCCAGGGTTTGGCTACACCTTC. As protein: CSVEPPGFGYTF.